This T cell receptor (beta chain) stems from a study of patients and donors after allogeneic stem cell transplantation. TCRdb reprocessed the RT-PCR reads with MiXCR, giving one entry per CDR3 protein. The sample includes about a million distinct CDR3 sequences, roughly 18% seen only once; the top ten take roughly 6.4%. This clonotype was recorded a few times. The germline gives CDR1 KGHDR, CDR2 SFDVKD. The CDR3 has 11 amino acids. Trimming took 9 bases from V and 8 from J, leaving 7 bases between them. V is TRBV24-1 and J is TRBJ1-6, with D unclear. This clonotype was obtained from a human donor who was either an allogeneic HSCT recipient or a stem cell or donor lymphocyte infusion donor (not recorded which). It is not recorded whose cells these are; they may come from a transplant donor. What was sequenced was blood, either unsorted or a sorted T cell fraction (not recorded which). This CDR3 is CATRRYSPLHF. The CDR3 DNA sequence: TGTGCCACCCGAAGATATTCACCCCTCCACTTT.